This TCR beta chain was profiled in a study of blood T cell repertoires in COVID-19. Generated by immunoSEQ multiplex PCR, the TCRdb table keeps only in-frame clones and is missing some. This repertoire shows some 30,000 clones, around 84% found once; its top ten account for roughly 13%. The CDR3 consists of 17 residues. V was pared by 6 bases and J by 3 bases, with 15 bases of the junction left unmatched. Germline V gene lookup returns CDR1 SQVTM and CDR2 ANQGSEA. The chain has TRBV29-1 and TRBJ1-3; 9 bases line up with TRBD1. Sequenced sample: peripheral blood. The clonotype originates from a human donor in a cohort sampled during active COVID-19. This chain's CDR3 is CSVAGTGFSLSGNTIYF. The CDR3 coding sequence is TGCAGCGTGGCCGGGACAGGGTTCTCTCTAAGTGGAAACACCATATATTTT.